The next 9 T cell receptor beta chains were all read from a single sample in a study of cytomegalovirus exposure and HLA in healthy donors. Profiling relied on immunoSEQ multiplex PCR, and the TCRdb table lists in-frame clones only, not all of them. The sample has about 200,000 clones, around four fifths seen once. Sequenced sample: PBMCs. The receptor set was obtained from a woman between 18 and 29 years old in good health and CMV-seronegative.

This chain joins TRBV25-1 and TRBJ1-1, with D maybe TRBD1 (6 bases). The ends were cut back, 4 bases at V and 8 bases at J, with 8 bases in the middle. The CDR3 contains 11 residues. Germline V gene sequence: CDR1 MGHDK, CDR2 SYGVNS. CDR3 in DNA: TGTGCCAGCAGTGTTGACAGGGAAGCTTTCTTT. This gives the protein CASSVDREAFF.

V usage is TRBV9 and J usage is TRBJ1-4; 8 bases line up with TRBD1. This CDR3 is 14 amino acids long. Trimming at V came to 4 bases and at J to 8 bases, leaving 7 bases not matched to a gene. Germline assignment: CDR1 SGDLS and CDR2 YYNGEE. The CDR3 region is CASSLRGRTEKLFF. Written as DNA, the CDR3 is TGTGCCAGCAGCCTCAGGGGGCGGACCGAAAAACTGTTTTTT.

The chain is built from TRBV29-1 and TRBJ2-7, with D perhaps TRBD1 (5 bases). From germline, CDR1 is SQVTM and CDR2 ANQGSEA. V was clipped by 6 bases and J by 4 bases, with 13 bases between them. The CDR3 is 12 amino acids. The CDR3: CSVALTDYEQYF. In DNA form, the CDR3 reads TGCAGCGTGGCTCTGACAGATTACGAGCAGTACTTC.

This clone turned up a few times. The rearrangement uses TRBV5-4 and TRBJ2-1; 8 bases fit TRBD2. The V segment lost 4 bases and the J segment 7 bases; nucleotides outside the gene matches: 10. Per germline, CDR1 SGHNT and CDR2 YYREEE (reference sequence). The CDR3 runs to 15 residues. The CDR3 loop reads CASSPWRGVRNEQFF. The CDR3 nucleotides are TGTGCCAGCAGCCCCTGGCGGGGGGTTCGGAATGAGCAGTTCTTC.

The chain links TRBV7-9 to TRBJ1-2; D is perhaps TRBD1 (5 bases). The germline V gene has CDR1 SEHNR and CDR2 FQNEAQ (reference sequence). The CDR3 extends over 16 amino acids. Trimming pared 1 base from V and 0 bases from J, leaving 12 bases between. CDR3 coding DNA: TGTGCCAGCAGCTTAGACAGGAAAGCGTCTAACTATGGCTACACCTTC. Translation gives CASSLDRKASNYGYTF.

CDR3 in amino acids: CASSLGAGGSSAYEQYF. DNA of the CDR3: TGTGCCAGCAGTTTAGGGGCCGGAGGATCGAGCGCCTACGAGCAGTACTTC. This rearrangement joins TRBV28 to TRBJ2-7; D is tentatively TRBD1 or TRBD2 (5 bases each). Germline-derived CDR1 and CDR2 are MDHEN and SYDVKM. This CDR3 has 17 amino acids. Trimming took off 2 bases at V and 2 bases at J, with 19 bases between the two ends.

Here the CDR3 reads CASSPLQDTQYF. The CDR3, as DNA: TGTGCCAGCTCACCCTTACAAGATACGCAGTATTTT. The gene calls are TRBV18 and TRBJ2-3, with D hard to call. The V gene's germline CDR1 is KGHSH and CDR2 LQKENI. This CDR3 has 12 amino acids. The ends were cut back, 3 bases at V and 5 bases at J, with 6 bases in the middle.

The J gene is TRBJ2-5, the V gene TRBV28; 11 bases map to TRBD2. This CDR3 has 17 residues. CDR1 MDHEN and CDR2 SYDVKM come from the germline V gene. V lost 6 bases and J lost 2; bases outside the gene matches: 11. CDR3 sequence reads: CASSLPPIAGGQETQYF. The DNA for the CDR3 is TGTGCCAGCAGCCTTCCTCCGATAGCGGGAGGGCAAGAGACCCAGTACTTC.

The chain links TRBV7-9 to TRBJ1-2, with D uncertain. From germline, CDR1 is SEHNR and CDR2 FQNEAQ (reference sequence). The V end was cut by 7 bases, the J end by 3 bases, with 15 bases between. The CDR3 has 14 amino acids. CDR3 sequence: CASKSTDAHYGYTF. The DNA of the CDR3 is TGTGCCAGCAAATCGACGGACGCGCACTATGGCTACACCTTC. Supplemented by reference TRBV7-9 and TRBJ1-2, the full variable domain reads DTGVSQNPRHKITKRGQNVTFRCDPISEHNRLYWYRQTLGQGPEFLTYFQNEAQLEKSRLLSDRFSAERPKGSFSTLEIQRTEQGDSAMYLCASKSTDAHYGYTFGSGTRLTVV.